The clone carrying this T cell receptor beta chain has a count of ten or more. The data derive from a study of T cells after yellow fever vaccination. About the study: When fractions had low cell numbers, they were prepared with SMART-Seq v4 Ultra Low Input.

TCRdb redid the calling of the 5' RACE reads with MiXCR, one entry per CDR3 protein. The sample records about 130,000 distinct CDR3 sequences, under 9% being singletons. V trimming: 5 bases; J trimming: 3 bases; junction bases outside the gene matches: 8. The germline gives CDR1 SEHNR, CDR2 FQNEAQ (reference sequence). This CDR3 contains 15 residues. This TCR derives from a man between 18 and 35 years old who received the YFV17D yellow fever vaccine. The input for sequencing was CD8+ T cells sorted from PBMCs, taken on the day of the yellow fever booster vaccination. The rearrangement uses TRBV7-9 and TRBJ1-1, with 8 bases matching TRBD1. The CDR3 protein is CASSHSQGADTEAFF. Written as DNA, the CDR3 is TGTGCCAGCAGCCATAGCCAGGGGGCGGACACTGAAGCTTTCTTT.